The T cell receptor (beta chain) described here comes from a study of shared clonotypes between healthy human individuals. Study processing details: Quality scores were absent from the junction-only immunoSEQ sequences, so filtering differed. Using immunoSEQ multiplex PCR, the repertoire was profiled, and TCRdb retains in-frame clones only, with some absent. From that table come the V and J calls and clone size; the DNA was used to work out D and trimming. The sample contains some 630,000 clones, approximately 75% of which appear only once. Germline-derived CDR1 and CDR2 are SGHTA and FQGNSA. The CDR3 spans 15 residues. V gave up 1 base and J gave up 1 base, with 11 bases separating them.

The TCR was taken from a woman aged 25-40 years in good health. V is TRBV7-2 and J is TRBJ2-7; possible D gene TRBD2, 5 bases. The specimen sequenced was memory CD4+ T cells sorted from blood. Documented subset: CD45RA-negative fraction. The CDR3 here is CASSLGSTGSYEQYF. CDR3 coding DNA: TGTGCCAGCAGCTTAGGGTCGACGGGATCCTACGAGCAGTACTTC.